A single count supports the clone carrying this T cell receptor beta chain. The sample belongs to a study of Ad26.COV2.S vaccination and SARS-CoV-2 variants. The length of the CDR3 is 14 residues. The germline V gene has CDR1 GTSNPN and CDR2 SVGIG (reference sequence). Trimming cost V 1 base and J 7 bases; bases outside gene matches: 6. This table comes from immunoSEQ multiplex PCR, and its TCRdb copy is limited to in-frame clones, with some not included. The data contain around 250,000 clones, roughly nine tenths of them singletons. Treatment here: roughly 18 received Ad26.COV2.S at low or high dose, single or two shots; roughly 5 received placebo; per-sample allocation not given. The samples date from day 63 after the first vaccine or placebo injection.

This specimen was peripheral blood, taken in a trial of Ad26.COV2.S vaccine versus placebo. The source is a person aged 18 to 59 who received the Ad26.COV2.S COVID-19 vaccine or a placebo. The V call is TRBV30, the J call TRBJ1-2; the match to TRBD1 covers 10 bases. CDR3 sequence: CAWSERTGGVGYTF. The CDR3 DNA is TGTGCCTGGAGTGAAAGGACAGGGGGAGTTGGCTACACCTTC.